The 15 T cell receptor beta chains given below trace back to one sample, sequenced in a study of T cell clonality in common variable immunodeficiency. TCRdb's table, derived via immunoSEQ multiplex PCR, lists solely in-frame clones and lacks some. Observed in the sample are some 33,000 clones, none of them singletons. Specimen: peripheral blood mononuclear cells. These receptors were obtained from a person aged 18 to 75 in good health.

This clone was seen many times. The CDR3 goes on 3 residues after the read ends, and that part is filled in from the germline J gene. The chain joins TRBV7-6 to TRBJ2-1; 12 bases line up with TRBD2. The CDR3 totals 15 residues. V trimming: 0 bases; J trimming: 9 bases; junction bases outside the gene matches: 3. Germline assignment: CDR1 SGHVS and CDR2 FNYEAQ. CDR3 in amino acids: CASSLATSGGLEQFF. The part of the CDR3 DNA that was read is TGTGCCAGCAGCTTAGCGACTAGCGGGGGACTTGAG.

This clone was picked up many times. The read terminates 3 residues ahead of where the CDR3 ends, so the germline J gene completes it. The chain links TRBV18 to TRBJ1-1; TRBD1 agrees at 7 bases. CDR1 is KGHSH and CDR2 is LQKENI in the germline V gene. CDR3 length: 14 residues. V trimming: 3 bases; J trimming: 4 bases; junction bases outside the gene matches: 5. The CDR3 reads CASSPSTGATEAFF. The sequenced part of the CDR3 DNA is TGTGCCAGCTCACCTTCAACAGGGGCCACTGAA.

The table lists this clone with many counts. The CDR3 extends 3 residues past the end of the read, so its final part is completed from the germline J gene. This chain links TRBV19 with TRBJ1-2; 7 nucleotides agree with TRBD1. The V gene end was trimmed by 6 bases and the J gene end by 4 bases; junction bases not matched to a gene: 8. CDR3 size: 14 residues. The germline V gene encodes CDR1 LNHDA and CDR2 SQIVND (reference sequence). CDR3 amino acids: CASRRQGAGYGYTF. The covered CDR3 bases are TGTGCCAGTAGACGACAGGGAGCGGGCTATGGC.

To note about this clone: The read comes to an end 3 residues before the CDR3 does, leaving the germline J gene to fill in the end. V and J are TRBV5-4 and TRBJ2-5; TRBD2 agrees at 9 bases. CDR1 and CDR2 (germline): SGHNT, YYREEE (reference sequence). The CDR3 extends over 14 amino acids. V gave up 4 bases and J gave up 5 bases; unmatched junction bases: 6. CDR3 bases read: TGTGCCAGCAGCCCAACTAGCGGGTTGGAGACC. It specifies CASSPTSGLET. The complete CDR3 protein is CASSPTSGLETQYF. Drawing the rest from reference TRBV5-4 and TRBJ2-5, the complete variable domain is ETGVTQSPTHLIKTRGQQVTLRCSSQSGHNTVSWYQQALGQGPQFIFQYYREEENGRGNFPPRFSGLQFPNYSSELNVNALELDDSALYLCASSPTSGLETQYFGPGTRLLVL.

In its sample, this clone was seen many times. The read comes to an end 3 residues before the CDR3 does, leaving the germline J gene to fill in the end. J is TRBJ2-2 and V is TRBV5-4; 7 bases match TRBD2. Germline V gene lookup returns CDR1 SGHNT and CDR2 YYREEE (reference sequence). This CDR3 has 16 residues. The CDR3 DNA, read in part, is TGTGCCAGCAACCCTGGGGGGGGACTTTCGAATTCACCG. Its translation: CASNPGGGLSNSP. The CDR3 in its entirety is CASNPGGGLSNSPLFF. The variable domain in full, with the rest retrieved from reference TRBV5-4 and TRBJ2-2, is ETGVTQSPTHLIKTRGQQVTLRCSSQSGHNTVSWYQQALGQGPQFIFQYYREEENGRGNFPPRFSGLQFPNYSSELNVNALELDDSALYLCASNPGGGLSNSPLFFGEGSRLTVL.

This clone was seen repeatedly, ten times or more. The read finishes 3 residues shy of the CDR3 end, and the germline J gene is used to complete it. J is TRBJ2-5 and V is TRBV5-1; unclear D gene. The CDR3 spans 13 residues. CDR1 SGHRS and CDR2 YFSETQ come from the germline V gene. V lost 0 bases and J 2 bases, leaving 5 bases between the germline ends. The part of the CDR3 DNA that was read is TGCGCCAGCAGCTTGGGAAGGCAAGAGACC. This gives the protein CASSLGRQET. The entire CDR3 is CASSLGRQETQYF.

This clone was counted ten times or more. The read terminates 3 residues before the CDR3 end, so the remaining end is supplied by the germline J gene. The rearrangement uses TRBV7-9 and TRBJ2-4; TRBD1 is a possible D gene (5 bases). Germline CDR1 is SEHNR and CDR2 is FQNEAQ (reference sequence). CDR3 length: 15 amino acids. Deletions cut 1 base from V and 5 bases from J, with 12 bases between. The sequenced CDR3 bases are TGTGCCAGCAGCTTAGAGCAGGGCCATGAAAACATT. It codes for CASSLEQGHENI. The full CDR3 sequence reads CASSLEQGHENIQYF.

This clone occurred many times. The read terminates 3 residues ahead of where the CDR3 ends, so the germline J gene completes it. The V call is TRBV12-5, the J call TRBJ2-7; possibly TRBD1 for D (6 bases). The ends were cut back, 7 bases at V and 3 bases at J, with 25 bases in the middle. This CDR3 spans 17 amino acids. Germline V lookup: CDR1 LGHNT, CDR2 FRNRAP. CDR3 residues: CASAFGRIRDTNYEQYF. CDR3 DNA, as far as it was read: TGTGCTAGTGCCTTCGGCCGGATCCGGGACACCAACTACGAG. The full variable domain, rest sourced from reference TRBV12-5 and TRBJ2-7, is DARVTQTPRHKVTEMGQEVTMRCQPILGHNTVFWYRQTMMQGLELLAYFRNRAPLDDSGMPKDRFSAEMPDATLATLKIQPSEPRDSAVYFCASAFGRIRDTNYEQYFGPGTRLTVT.

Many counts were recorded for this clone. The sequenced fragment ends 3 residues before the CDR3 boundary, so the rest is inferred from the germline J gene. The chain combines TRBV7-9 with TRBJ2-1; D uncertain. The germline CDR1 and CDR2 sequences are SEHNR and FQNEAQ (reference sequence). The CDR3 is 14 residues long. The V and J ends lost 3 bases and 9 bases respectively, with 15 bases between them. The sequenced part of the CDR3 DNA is TGTGCCAGCAGCTTCAGATTGAAAGGTGGTGAG. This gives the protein CASSFRLKGGE. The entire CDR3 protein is CASSFRLKGGEQFF.

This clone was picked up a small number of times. CDR3 bases read: TGTGCCAGCAGCTCGGGACAGGGGAAGGAAGAGAGC. It yields the protein CASSSGQGKEES. The CDR3 reads in full as CASSSGQGKEESYTF. J is TRBJ1-2 and V is TRBV7-2, with TRBD1 identical over 10 bases. The read gets to within 3 residues of the CDR3 end, and the germline J gene fills in the rest. This CDR3 is built from 15 residues. The germline V gene has CDR1 SGHTA and CDR2 FQGNSA.

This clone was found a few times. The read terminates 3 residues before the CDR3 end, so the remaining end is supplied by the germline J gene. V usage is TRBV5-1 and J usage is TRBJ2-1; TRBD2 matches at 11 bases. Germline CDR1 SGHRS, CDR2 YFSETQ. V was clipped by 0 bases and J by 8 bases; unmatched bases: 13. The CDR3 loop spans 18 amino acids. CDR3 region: CASSLAPLLAGGGDEQFF. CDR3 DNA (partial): TGCGCCAGCAGCTTGGCCCCCCTTCTAGCGGGAGGAGGGGATGAG. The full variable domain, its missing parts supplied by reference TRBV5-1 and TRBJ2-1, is KAGVTQTPRYLIKTRGQQVTLSCSPISGHRSVSWYQQTPGQGLQFLFEYFSETQRNKGNFPGRFSGRQFSNSRSEMNVSTLELGDSALYLCASSLAPLLAGGGDEQFFGPGTRLTVL.

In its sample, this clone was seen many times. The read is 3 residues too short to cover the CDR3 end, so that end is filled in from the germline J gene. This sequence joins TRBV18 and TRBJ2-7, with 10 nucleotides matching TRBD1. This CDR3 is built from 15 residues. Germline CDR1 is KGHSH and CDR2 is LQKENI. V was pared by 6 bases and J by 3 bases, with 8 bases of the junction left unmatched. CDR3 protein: CASSPGQGTVYEQYF. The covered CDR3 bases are TGTGCCAGCTCCCCGGGACAGGGGACCGTCTACGAG.

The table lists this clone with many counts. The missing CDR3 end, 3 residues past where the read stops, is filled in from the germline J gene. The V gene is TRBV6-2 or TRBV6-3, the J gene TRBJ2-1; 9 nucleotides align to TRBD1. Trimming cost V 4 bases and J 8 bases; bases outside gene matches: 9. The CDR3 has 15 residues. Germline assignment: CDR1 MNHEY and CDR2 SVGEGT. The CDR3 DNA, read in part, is TGTGCCAGCAGTTCCCCCGGGACAGGGCTGGATGAG. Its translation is CASSSPGTGLDE. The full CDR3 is CASSSPGTGLDEQFF.

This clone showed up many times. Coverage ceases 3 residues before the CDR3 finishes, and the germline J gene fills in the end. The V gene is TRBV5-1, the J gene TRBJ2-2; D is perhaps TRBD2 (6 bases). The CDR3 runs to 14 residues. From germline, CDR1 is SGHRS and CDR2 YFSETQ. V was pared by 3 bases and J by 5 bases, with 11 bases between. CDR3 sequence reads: CASSSTGVTGELFF. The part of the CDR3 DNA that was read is TGCGCCAGCAGCTCCACGGGGGTTACCGGGGAG.

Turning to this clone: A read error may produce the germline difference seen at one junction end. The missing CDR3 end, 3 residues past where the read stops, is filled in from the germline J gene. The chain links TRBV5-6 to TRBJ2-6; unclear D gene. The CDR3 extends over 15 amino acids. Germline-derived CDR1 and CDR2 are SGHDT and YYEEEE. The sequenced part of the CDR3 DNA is TGTGCCCGCAGCTTCGGTTTCTCTGGGGCCAACGTC. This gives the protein CARSFGFSGANV. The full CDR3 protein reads CARSFGFSGANVLTF. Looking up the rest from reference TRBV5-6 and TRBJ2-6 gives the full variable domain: DAGVTQSPTHLIKTRGQQVTLRCSPKSGHDTVSWYQQALGQGPQFIFQYYEEEERQRGNFPDRFSGHQFPNYSSELNVNALLLGDSALYLCARSFGFSGANVLTFGAGSRLTVL.